This TCR beta chain was observed in a study of blood T cell repertoires in COVID-19. Study as a whole: Specimens from acute and convalescent COVID-19 originated in the United States, Italy and Spain.

Participant ages covered about 18 to 89 years across approximately 25 US areas. Cohort 3 donors were reported recovered after two negative PCRs, clearance, or symptom resolution. The sample holds one count of this clone. The CDR3 covers 13 residues. Germline V gene sequence: CDR1 SEHNR, CDR2 FQNEAQ (reference sequence). V was pared by 5 bases and J by 10 bases, with 14 bases between. The table came from immunoSEQ multiplex PCR; TCRdb's copy has only in-frame clones and leaves some out. The sample lists roughly 310,000 clones, around nine tenths occurring once. The V and J genes are TRBV7-9 and TRBJ1-4; tentatively, D is TRBD1 (6 bases). The specimen sequenced was PBMCs or T cells enriched from blood (not recorded which). The receptor comes from a man aged 60-69 years who had recovered from COVID-19. The CDR3 loop reads CASSQQGRTKLFF. In DNA form, the CDR3 reads TGTGCCAGCAGCCAACAGGGACGGACAAAACTGTTTTTT.